This T cell receptor beta chain was recovered during a study of blood T cells in healthy people across ages. Findings and caveats of the study: Changes seen in expanded clonotypes were possibly confounded by donor CMV status left unknown.

A second PCR, run for roughly 7 to 12 cycles, used a sample-barcoded 5' primer plus a J-beta primer mix. A single record per CDR3 protein comes from TCRdb applying MiXCR to the 5' RACE reads. The data show roughly 1,700,000 distinct CDR3 sequences, 25% to 30% seen once. Germline CDR1 is SGHVS and CDR2 is FNYEAQ. The CDR3 consists of 15 residues. The germline V and J ends were trimmed by 2 bases and 6 bases, with 14 bases remaining between them. Concerning this clonotype itself: Its antigen remains unknown. A much larger clone sits a single nucleotide away, making a read error possible.

This sequence was found in a woman under 40 in good health. The source material was blood. The rearrangement uses TRBV7-6 and TRBJ2-1; D may be TRBD1 (6 bases). DNA of the CDR3: TGTGCCAGCAGCTTATCCGGGACACAGAGCAATGAGCAGTTCTTC. This sequence encodes CASSLSGTQSNEQFF.